This T cell receptor (beta chain) was recorded in a study of CXCR3-negative and CXCR3-positive naive CD8 T cells. Study outcomes and limitations: Both naive subsets showed comparably high diversity, and memory CD8+ cells showed much lower diversity. Naive cells that were CXCR3-positive had more hydrophobic TRB CDR3s (compared with CXCR3-negative naive cells).

Turning to this clonotype: Its antigen remains unknown.

This CDR3 has 13 residues. Germline V gene data show CDR1 as DFQATT and CDR2 as SNEGSKA (reference sequence). The sorting of each CD8+ T cell subset was done in triplicate, at some 270,000 cells each. CD45RO-CCR7+CD27+CD95- expression identified naive CD8+ T cells. Through 5' RACE with UMI labels, the TRB cDNA libraries were prepared. Reanalyzing the 5' RACE reads, TCRdb keeps one entry per CDR3 protein, without DNA. This sample's table reports around 160,000 distinct CDR3 sequences. The clonotype comes from a human donor in good health. Some clones in this sample may be carry-over from other donors' samples. The chain links TRBV20-1 to TRBJ2-2; the TCRdb call, TRBD1, lacks DNA for checking. Sequencing was performed on naive CXCR3+ CD8+ T cells from blood. Subset in this sample: CD45RO-CCR7+CD27+CD95- naive CD8+ T cells expressing CXCR3 (TNR3+). The CDR3 here is CSARGRGAGELFF.